This entry concerns a single T cell receptor beta chain. These data originate in a study of cytomegalovirus exposure and HLA in healthy donors. The CDR3 is 14 amino acids. Trimming shortened V by 0 bases and J by 2 bases, and 6 bases separated the two germline ends. Germline assignment: CDR1 SGHRS and CDR2 YFSETQ. With 60 Vbeta and 13 Jbeta primers, the PCR was carried out. Clones were read by immunoSEQ multiplex PCR, and TCRdb kept only the in-frame ones, dropping some. The sample consists of about 140,000 clones, about 80% of them appearing once. Specimen: PBMCs. The V call is TRBV5-1, the J call TRBJ1-3; D is unresolved. This clonotype originated in a male donor in good health and CMV-seropositive. The CDR3: CASSLDGAGNTIYF. The CDR3 DNA reads TGCGCCAGCAGCTTGGACGGAGCTGGAAACACCATATATTTT. Supplemented by reference TRBV5-1 and TRBJ1-3, the full variable domain reads KAGVTQTPRYLIKTRGQQVTLSCSPISGHRSVSWYQQTPGQGLQFLFEYFSETQRNKGNFPGRFSGRQFSNSRSEMNVSTLELGDSALYLCASSLDGAGNTIYFGEGSWLTVV.